The sequence of this TCR beta chain was determined in a study of T cell repertoires in cytomegalovirus infection. Study-level information: Public TCR beta signature analysis indicated the presence of both CMV infection and matching HLA type. Study-wide findings and caveats: Dominating the ex vivo response were TCR beta clonotypes that were CMV-specific and HLA-C-restricted.

Between the trimmed V and J ends, which lost 2 bases and 1 base, there was a span of 11 bases. Germline CDR1 reads MNHEY; CDR2 reads SVGAGI. The CDR3 runs to 15 residues. TCRdb fed the reads into MiXCR, producing one record per CDR3 protein. The profile shows tens of thousands of distinct CDR3 sequences, more than 20% of them singletons. This clonotype was observed a handful of times. Its cognate antigen is unknown. The sequenced sample was CD8+ T cells from cultured PBMCs, obtained from culture after CMV antigen stimulation. The chain links TRBV6-5 to TRBJ1-1; the D is unclear. The source is a human donor in good health (CMV status not recorded). Some clones in this sample may be carry-over from other donors' samples. The DNA for the CDR3 is TGTGCCAGCAGTTACGAAGGGTATGGGAACACTGAAGCTTTCTTT. The encoded protein is CASSYEGYGNTEAFF.